This T cell receptor (beta chain) comes out of a study of cytomegalovirus exposure and HLA in healthy donors. The PCR ran on 60 Vbeta and 13 Jbeta primers. The table came from immunoSEQ multiplex PCR; TCRdb's copy has only in-frame clones and leaves some out. Of just over 150,000 clones in the sample, 80% were seen once. The CDR3 consists of 15 residues. V was clipped by 1 base and J by 2 bases; unmatched bases: 4. Germline loops: CDR1 KGHSH, CDR2 LQKENI. The sequenced material came from PBMCs. This clonotype was sampled from a male donor in good health and CMV-seropositive. The chain recombines TRBV18 with TRBJ1-1, with 7 bases identical to TRBD1. CDR3 nucleotides: TGTGCCAGCTCACCACGGGAAGGGGGCAACACTGAAGCTTTCTTT. It codes for CASSPREGGNTEAFF.